One and the same sample provided the 13 T cell receptor beta chains below, sequenced in a study of blood T cell repertoires in COVID-19. The method was immunoSEQ multiplex PCR; TCRdb's version includes in-frame clones alone and lacks a portion of them. The sample lists 150,000 to 200,000 clones; roughly 80% were seen once. Sequenced sample: peripheral blood. Receptor source: a man in his 60s with active or convalescent COVID-19.

This chain links TRBV5-1 with TRBJ2-5, with a weak D call TRBD1 (5 bases). The CDR3 is made up of 14 amino acids. Trimming took off 5 bases at V and 5 bases at J, with 16 bases between the two ends. Germline assignment: CDR1 SGHRS and CDR2 YFSETQ. CDR3: CASRPGGAWETQYF. In nucleotides, the CDR3 is TGCGCCAGCAGGCCCGGTGGGGCATGGGAGACCCAGTACTTC.

As concerns this clone: A much bigger clone sits one base away, suggesting this may be a read error. Written as DNA, the CDR3 is TGTGCCAGCAGTTCGGGGCTAGCGGGAGGGGGGGGTGAGCAGTTCTTC. Translated, it gives CASSSGLAGGGGEQFF. The V call is TRBV6-5, the J call TRBJ2-1, with 12 bases that match TRBD2. This CDR3 region has 16 residues. After removal of 4 bases from V and 9 bases from J, the junction contained 10 bases not matched to a gene. Per the germline V gene, CDR1 is MNHEY and CDR2 is SVGAGI.

The V gene is TRBV7-9, the J gene TRBJ1-5; tentative D call: TRBD1 (5 bases). With 3 bases removed from V and 6 bases from J, the gap between germline ends came to 12 bases. The germline CDR1 and CDR2 sequences are SEHNR and FQNEAQ (reference sequence). This CDR3 has 14 residues. This CDR3 is CASSFQGVGQPQHF. The DNA for the CDR3 is TGTGCCAGCAGCTTTCAAGGGGTCGGTCAGCCCCAGCATTTT.

This clone was recorded only once. Other DNA sequences within the sample encode an identical CDR3. The chain carries TRBV19 and TRBJ2-2; 8 bases map to TRBD2. CDR1 is LNHDA and CDR2 is SQIVND in the germline V gene (reference sequence). Trimming at V came to 6 bases and at J to 0 bases, leaving 6 bases not matched to a gene. The CDR3 contains 16 residues. The CDR3 reads CASRLLAGPNTGELFF. CDR3 DNA sequence: TGTGCCAGTAGACTTTTAGCGGGGCCGAACACCGGGGAGCTGTTTTTT. The full variable domain, in which reference TRBV19 and TRBJ2-2 provide the parts outside the CDR3, is DGGITQSPKYLFRKEGQNVTLSCEQNLNHDAMYWYRQDPGQGLRLIYYSQIVNDFQKGDIAEGYSVSREKKESFPLTVTSAQKNPTAFYLCASRLLAGPNTGELFFGEGSRLTVL.

The chain links TRBV5-6 to TRBJ1-6; D might be TRBD1 (6 bases). From germline, CDR1 is SGHDT and CDR2 YYEEEE. The CDR3 has 14 amino acids. V gave up 4 bases and J gave up 6 bases, with 11 bases separating them. The CDR3 is CASSPTGRNSPLHF. The DNA for the CDR3 is TGTGCCAGCAGCCCAACAGGGCGTAATTCACCCCTCCACTTT. Complete variable domain (other parts from reference TRBV5-6 and TRBJ1-6): DAGVTQSPTHLIKTRGQQVTLRCSPKSGHDTVSWYQQALGQGPQFIFQYYEEEERQRGNFPDRFSGHQFPNYSSELNVNALLLGDSALYLCASSPTGRNSPLHFGNGTRLTVT.

The chain carries TRBV2 and TRBJ2-7, with 8 positions matching TRBD1. The CDR3 sequence is 14 residues long. J gave up 4 bases and V 5 bases, and 7 bases lay outside the gene matches. CDR1 is SNHLY, CDR2 FYNNEI, per germline. The CDR3 DNA is TGTGCCAGCAGTCCGGGACAGGTTTATTACGAGCAGTACTTC. Translation gives CASSPGQVYYEQYF. The whole variable domain, remainder taken from reference TRBV2 and TRBJ2-7, is EPEVTQTPSHQVTQMGQEVILRCVPISNHLYFYWYRQILGQKVEFLVSFYNNEISEKSEIFDDQFSVERPDGSNFTLKIRSTKLEDSAMYFCASSPGQVYYEQYFGPGTRLTVT.

V gene TRBV9 combines with J gene TRBJ1-5; perhaps TRBD1 as D (5 bases). The V gene's germline CDR1 is SGDLS and CDR2 YYNGEE. This CDR3 region has 16 residues. Trimming took off 3 bases at V and 5 bases at J, with 18 bases between the two ends. Here the CDR3 DNA reads TGTGCCAGCAGCGCGGGCCTTTCCTGGGGGGATCAGCCCCAGCATTTT. Its protein is CASSAGLSWGDQPQHF.

The chain recombines TRBV5-1 with TRBJ2-3, with 12 bases identical to TRBD2. Germline V CDR1 and CDR2: SGHRS, YFSETQ. The CDR3 spans 15 residues. The ends lost 7 bases at V and 4 bases at J; junction bases unmatched: 7. The CDR3 reads CASVATSGRPDTQYF. For the CDR3, the DNA is TGCGCCAGCGTGGCGACTAGCGGGAGACCAGATACGCAGTATTTT.

The chain joins TRBV7-3 to TRBJ2-6; weak D call: TRBD1 (6 bases). Germline V gene sequence: CDR1 SGHTA, CDR2 FQGTGA. The length of the CDR3 is 17 residues. V was pared by 5 bases and J by 0 bases, with 14 bases between. CDR3 protein: CASSEGVFSSGANVLTF. The CDR3 bases are TGTGCCAGCAGCGAGGGGGTCTTTAGCTCTGGGGCCAACGTCCTGACTTTC.

The J gene is TRBJ1-1, the V gene TRBV5-1, with D unclear. CDR3 length equals 15 residues. The V and J ends lost 5 bases and 1 base respectively, with 15 bases between them. The V gene's germline CDR1 is SGHRS and CDR2 YFSETQ. The CDR3 DNA reads as TGCGCCAGCAGGATTCCGGAACAGTCGAACACTGAAGCTTTCTTT. The encoded protein is CASRIPEQSNTEAFF.

DNA for the CDR3: TGTGCCAGCTCACCGATGACAGGGATGAACACTGAAGCTTTCTTT. Amino acids: CASSPMTGMNTEAFF. The gene calls are TRBV18 and TRBJ1-1; 7 positions match TRBD1. Germline loops: CDR1 KGHSH, CDR2 LQKENI. This CDR3 has 15 residues. V dropped 3 bases and J dropped 0; count of bases not matched to a gene: 4.

The chain links TRBV29-1 to TRBJ2-5; D possibly corresponds to TRBD1 (6 bases). This CDR3 spans 13 amino acids. V gave up 6 bases and J gave up 0 bases, with 11 bases separating them. Germline lookup yields CDR1 SQVTM and CDR2 ANQGSEA. Here the CDR3 reads CSVPWDNQETQYF. The CDR3 DNA reads TGCAGCGTCCCCTGGGACAACCAAGAGACCCAGTACTTC. Using reference TRBV29-1 and TRBJ2-5 for the parts outside the CDR3, the full variable domain is SAVISQKPSRDICQRGTSLTIQCQVDSQVTMMFWYRQQPGQSLTLIATANQGSEATYESGFVIDKFPISRPNLTFSTLTVSNMSPEDSSIYLCSVPWDNQETQYFGPGTRLLVL.

The CDR3 sequence: CASGDSPSSYEQYF. CDR3 nucleotide sequence: TGTGCCTCCGGAGATAGCCCGAGCTCCTACGAGCAGTACTTC. This chain links TRBV30 with TRBJ2-7; no reliable D call. From germline, CDR1 is GTSNPN and CDR2 SVGIG (reference sequence). The CDR3 sequence is 14 residues long. With 7 bases removed from V and 0 bases from J, the gap between germline ends came to 16 bases.